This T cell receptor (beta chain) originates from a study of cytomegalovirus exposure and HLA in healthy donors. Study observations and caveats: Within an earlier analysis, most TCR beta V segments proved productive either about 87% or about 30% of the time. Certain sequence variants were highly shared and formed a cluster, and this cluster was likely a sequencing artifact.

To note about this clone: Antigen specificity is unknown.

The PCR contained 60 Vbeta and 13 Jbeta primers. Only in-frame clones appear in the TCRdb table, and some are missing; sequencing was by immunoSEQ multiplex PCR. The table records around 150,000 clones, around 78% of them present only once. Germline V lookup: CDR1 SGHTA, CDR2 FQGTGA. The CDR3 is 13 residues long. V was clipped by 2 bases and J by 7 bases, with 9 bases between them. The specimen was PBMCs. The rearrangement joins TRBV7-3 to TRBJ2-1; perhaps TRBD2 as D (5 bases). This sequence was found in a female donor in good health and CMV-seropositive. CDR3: CASSLGGSNEQFF. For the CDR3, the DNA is TGTGCCAGCAGCTTAGGCGGGTCGAATGAGCAGTTCTTC.